This entry lists 19 T cell receptor beta chains sequenced from one sample in a study of OX40 agonist ivuxolimab in advanced cancers. TCRdb's copy holds only in-frame clones and misses some; the assay was immunoSEQ multiplex PCR. The sample lists some 68,000 clones, roughly 86% occurring once. The input for sequencing was CD4+ or CD8+ T cells sorted from blood, taken in a trial of the OX40 agonist ivuxolimab. These receptors all come from an adult with an advanced solid tumor such as melanoma, head and neck, liver or kidney cancer.

The chain links TRBV4-1 to TRBJ2-7; TRBD1 agrees at 10 bases. Trimming at V came to 4 bases and at J to 1 base, leaving 4 bases not matched to a gene. Germline V gene sequence: CDR1 MGHRA, CDR2 YSYEKL. The CDR3 consists of 15 residues. CDR3 region: CASSRPGQGSYEQYF. CDR3 nucleotides: TGCGCCAGCAGCCGTCCGGGACAGGGGTCCTACGAGCAGTACTTC.

This clone was found once. CDR3 amino acids: CASSDRDYEQYF. The CDR3 DNA reads TGTGCCAGCAGCGACCGGGACTACGAGCAGTACTTC. The rearrangement links TRBV9 to TRBJ2-7, with D tentatively TRBD2 (5 bases). There are 12 residues in the CDR3. Trimming pared 3 bases from V and 3 bases from J, leaving 7 bases between. Germline CDR1 and CDR2: SGDLS and YYNGEE. Full variable domain (rest looked up from reference TRBV9 and TRBJ2-7): DSGVTQTPKHLITATGQRVTLRCSPRSGDLSVYWYQQSLDQGLQFLIQYYNGEERAKGNILERFSAQQFPDLHSELNLSSLELGDSALYFCASSDRDYEQYFGPGTRLTVT.

V usage is TRBV18 and J usage is TRBJ1-1; TRBD1 is a possible D gene (5 bases). This CDR3 has 14 amino acids. Germline V lookup: CDR1 KGHSH, CDR2 LQKENI. Between the trimmed V and J ends, which lost 5 bases and 1 base, there was a span of 11 bases. This chain's CDR3 is CASSAGTGNTEAFF. The DNA for the CDR3 is TGTGCCAGCTCAGCGGGGACGGGGAACACTGAAGCTTTCTTT.

The V gene is TRBV27, the J gene TRBJ1-6; a weak D match, TRBD1 (5 bases). The CDR3 consists of 15 residues. V was shortened by 0 bases and J by 9 bases, with 12 bases between the two germline ends. From germline, CDR1 is MNHEY and CDR2 SMNVEV (reference sequence). In DNA form, the CDR3 reads TGTGCCAGCAGTTTATCGGTTGGGGGAGGTTCACCCCTCCACTTT. It encodes CASSLSVGGGSPLHF.

V gene TRBV7-2 combines with J gene TRBJ2-7; possibly TRBD2 for D (6 bases). CDR1 SGHTA and CDR2 FQGNSA come from the germline V gene. Between the trimmed V and J ends, which lost 1 base and 2 bases, there was a span of 12 bases. The CDR3 runs 15 residues. Here the CDR3 DNA reads TGTGCCAGCAGCTTAGGAGGAGCGGGCCCCTACGAGCAGTACTTC. Protein product: CASSLGGAGPYEQYF. Complete variable domain (other parts from reference TRBV7-2 and TRBJ2-7): GAGVSQSPSNKVTEKGKDVELRCDPISGHTALYWYRQSLGQGLEFLIYFQGNSAPDKSGLPSDRFSAERTGGSVSTLTIQRTQQEDSAVYLCASSLGGAGPYEQYFGPGTRLTVT.

This sequence joins TRBV7-2 and TRBJ2-1, with TRBD1 matching over 7 bases. The ends lost 5 bases at V and 4 bases at J; junction bases unmatched: 2. This CDR3 has 13 residues. Germline values: CDR1 SGHTA, CDR2 FQGNSA. The CDR3 DNA is TGTGCCAGCAGCGGACAGGCATACAATGAGCAGTTCTTC. Protein sequence: CASSGQAYNEQFF.

CDR3 region: CASSQKGTTNTEAFF. DNA for the CDR3: TGTGCCAGCAGCCAAAAGGGGACGACAAACACTGAAGCTTTCTTT. The chain is built from TRBV4-2 and TRBJ1-1, with D possibly being TRBD1 (5 bases). The CDR3 is 15 amino acids. The V gene lost 2 bases and the J gene lost 2 bases, with 12 bases spanning the gap. The germline V gene has CDR1 LGHNA and CDR2 YNFKEQ.

The chain joins TRBV2 to TRBJ2-1, with 7 bases identical to TRBD2. Germline CDR1 and CDR2: SNHLY and FYNNEI. After removal of 6 bases from V and 7 bases from J, the junction contained 21 bases not matched to a gene. The CDR3 runs to 18 residues. The CDR3 region has the DNA TGTGCCAGCAGCTATACACTACTTCGAGGGAGGGCCTGGAATGAGCAGTTCTTC. This sequence encodes CASSYTLLRGRAWNEQFF.

This chain links TRBV10-3 with TRBJ2-5, with TRBD2 matching over 9 bases. V was pared by 8 bases and J by 5 bases, with 9 bases of the junction left unmatched. Germline V CDR1 and CDR2: ENHRY, SYGVKD. The CDR3 has 14 amino acids. The CDR3 DNA sequence: TGTGCCATCGGAGATAGCGGGAGTGGGGAGACCCAGTACTTC. Translation: CAIGDSGSGETQYF.

The chain links TRBV18 to TRBJ2-7; D is perhaps TRBD2 (6 bases). CDR3 length equals 16 residues. V was pared by 0 bases and J by 6 bases, with 18 bases between. Per the germline V gene, CDR1 is KGHSH and CDR2 is LQKENI. The CDR3 loop is CASSPPGLSGLGEQYF. Here the CDR3 DNA reads TGTGCCAGCTCACCACCGGGTTTGAGCGGGCTCGGCGAGCAGTACTTC.

There are a few counts of this clone. The gene calls are TRBV18 and TRBJ1-5; D possibly corresponds to TRBD1 (6 bases). CDR1 is KGHSH, CDR2 LQKENI, per germline. Trimming took off 5 bases at V and 3 bases at J, with 14 bases between the two ends. This CDR3 is 15 amino acids long. Here the CDR3 DNA reads TGTGCCAGCTCAACAGGGAGAAGTGACAATCAGCCCCAGCATTTT. Protein sequence: CASSTGRSDNQPQHF.

The chain joins TRBV5-1 to TRBJ2-5; TRBD1 matches 12 bases. The germline CDR1 and CDR2 sequences are SGHRS and YFSETQ. This CDR3 contains 16 residues. Trimming removed 4 bases from V and 5 bases from J; junction bases left unmatched: 9. The CDR3 nucleotides read TGCGCCAGCAGCGGAGGGACAGGGGGCGGTTCGGAGACCCAGTACTTC. Translation gives CASSGGTGGGSETQYF. The variable domain in full, with the rest retrieved from reference TRBV5-1 and TRBJ2-5, is KAGVTQTPRYLIKTRGQQVTLSCSPISGHRSVSWYQQTPGQGLQFLFEYFSETQRNKGNFPGRFSGRQFSNSRSEMNVSTLELGDSALYLCASSGGTGGGSETQYFGPGTRLLVL.

The genes are TRBV5-1 and TRBJ1-1; 7 nucleotides match TRBD1. Germline V CDR1 and CDR2: SGHRS, YFSETQ. V trimming: 2 bases; J trimming: 4 bases; junction bases outside the gene matches: 2. The length of the CDR3 is 13 residues. CDR3 nucleotides: TGCGCCAGCAGCTTACAGGGGTCCACTGAAGCTTTCTTT. Amino acid sequence: CASSLQGSTEAFF.

This chain links TRBV27 with TRBJ1-1; 9 bases map to TRBD1. Germline trimming cut 6 bases from V and 4 bases from J; bases unmatched to any gene: 6. The CDR3 contains 14 residues. Germline V gene data show CDR1 as MNHEY and CDR2 as SMNVEV (reference sequence). The chain's CDR3 is CASSSQGAPTEAFF. The CDR3 DNA reads as TGTGCCAGCAGCTCACAGGGGGCGCCCACTGAAGCTTTCTTT.

V is TRBV7-2 and J is TRBJ1-3; D call uncertain. Germline V gene lookup returns CDR1 SGHTA and CDR2 FQGNSA. Trimming cost V 5 bases and J 2 bases, with 7 bases left between them. The CDR3 extends over 13 amino acids. The DNA of the CDR3 is TGTGCCAGCAGCCCGACACCTGGAAACACCATATATTTT. Translating it yields CASSPTPGNTIYF.

The gene calls are TRBV5-4 and TRBJ2-2; no clear D gene. V was trimmed by 1 base and J by 6 bases, leaving 7 bases between them. This CDR3 has 13 amino acids. The germline V gene has CDR1 SGHNT and CDR2 YYREEE (reference sequence). The CDR3 loop reads CASSLRVAGELFF. The CDR3 DNA sequence: TGTGCCAGCAGCTTGAGGGTAGCCGGGGAGCTGTTTTTT. Combining the CDR3 with reference TRBV5-4 and TRBJ2-2 gives the whole variable domain ETGVTQSPTHLIKTRGQQVTLRCSSQSGHNTVSWYQQALGQGPQFIFQYYREEENGRGNFPPRFSGLQFPNYSSELNVNALELDDSALYLCASSLRVAGELFFGEGSRLTVL.

The gene calls are TRBV7-6 and TRBJ2-6; D is unresolved. The V gene lost 6 bases and the J gene lost 1 base, with 13 bases spanning the gap. The germline V gene has CDR1 SGHVS and CDR2 FNYEAQ. The CDR3 has 16 residues. The CDR3: CASSQQPLSGANVLTF. The CDR3 DNA follows: TGTGCCAGCAGTCAACAGCCCCTTTCTGGGGCCAACGTCCTGACTTTC.

This clone occurred once. The V gene is TRBV6-5, the J gene TRBJ2-3; 7 nucleotides match TRBD1. The CDR3 loop spans 13 amino acids. The V and J ends lost 0 bases and 7 bases, in that order; junction bases with no gene match: 1. The germline V gene encodes CDR1 MNHEY and CDR2 SVGAGI. CDR3 sequence: CASSYSTGNTQYF. CDR3 DNA sequence: TGTGCCAGCAGTTACTCGACAGGGAATACGCAGTATTTT.

The chain is built from TRBV7-3 and TRBJ2-1; weak D call: TRBD2 (5 bases). CDR3 length equals 14 residues. Germline values: CDR1 SGHTA, CDR2 FQGTGA. Trimming shortened V by 5 bases and J by 9 bases, and 17 bases separated the two germline ends. Written as DNA, the CDR3 is TGTGCCAGCAGCCCCCCGGGGTTGAAGAGTGAGCAGTTCTTC. This encodes CASSPPGLKSEQFF. Using reference TRBV7-3 and TRBJ2-1 for the parts outside the CDR3, the full variable domain is GAGVSQTPSNKVTEKGKYVELRCDPISGHTALYWYRQSLGQGPEFLIYFQGTGAADDSGLPNDRFFAVRPEGSVSTLKIQRTERGDSAVYLCASSPPGLKSEQFFGPGTRLTVL.